The clone carrying this T cell receptor beta chain was detected once. The table came from immunoSEQ multiplex PCR; TCRdb's copy has only in-frame clones and leaves some out. The sample comprises 400,000 to 500,000 clones, 88% of which are singletons, and approximately 1.3% rests with the top ten. The data derive from a study of blood T cell repertoires in COVID-19. For the study at large: Both acute and convalescent COVID-19 samples were obtained from the United States, Italy and Spain. Nucleic acid was either cDNA or gDNA, and it came from T cells, B-cell-depleted T cells, or PBMCs.

The CDR3 contains 15 residues. Unmatched junction bases numbered 3, after V lost 4 bases and J lost 0 bases. Germline values: CDR1 SGHNT, CDR2 YENEEA. Across about 22 US areas, participants ranged in age from about 18 to 100 years. Cohort placement rested on clinical history that participants reported themselves. This chain joins TRBV11-3 and TRBJ1-3, with 7 bases fitting TRBD1. The sequence was obtained from a woman aged 18 to 35 who had been exposed to COVID-19. Sequencing used PBMCs or T cells enriched from blood (not recorded which). CDR3 nucleotides: TGTGCCAGCAGCTCGGGACAGCGCTCTGGAAACACCATATATTTT. This codes for CASSSGQRSGNTIYF.